What follows describes a single T cell receptor beta chain. The antigen is unknown. Trimming took off 0 bases at V and 6 bases at J, with 11 bases between the two ends. This CDR3 has 13 amino acids. Germline V gene sequence: CDR1 GTSNPN, CDR2 SVGIG (reference sequence). This entry comes from a study of post-analysis software for immune sequencing data. General study points: Same-batch preparations were strongly co-clustered by F measure. Multiple sclerosis was associated with a significant reduction in normalized Chao1 diversity relative to controls. When patients were compared with controls, 4 or 5 TRBV segments were more frequent, TRBV5-6, TRBV5-1 and TRBV20-1 among them.

TCR beta cDNA libraries had unique molecular identifiers. T cells numbering roughly 0.95 to 10 million gave rise to roughly 0.5 million cDNA molecules. TCRdb processed the PCR reads anew with MiXCR; each CDR3 protein has one entry. The data hold approximately 660,000 distinct CDR3 sequences, with roughly three fifths observed a single time. The sample consisted of blood. This TCR came from a girl aged 2-15 years with multiple sclerosis. The J gene is TRBJ1-2, the V gene TRBV30; a possible D gene is TRBD1 (5 bases). CDR3 amino acids: CAWSVRAGHGYTF. Written as DNA, the CDR3 is TGTGCCTGGAGTGTACGGGCAGGGCATGGCTACACCTTC.